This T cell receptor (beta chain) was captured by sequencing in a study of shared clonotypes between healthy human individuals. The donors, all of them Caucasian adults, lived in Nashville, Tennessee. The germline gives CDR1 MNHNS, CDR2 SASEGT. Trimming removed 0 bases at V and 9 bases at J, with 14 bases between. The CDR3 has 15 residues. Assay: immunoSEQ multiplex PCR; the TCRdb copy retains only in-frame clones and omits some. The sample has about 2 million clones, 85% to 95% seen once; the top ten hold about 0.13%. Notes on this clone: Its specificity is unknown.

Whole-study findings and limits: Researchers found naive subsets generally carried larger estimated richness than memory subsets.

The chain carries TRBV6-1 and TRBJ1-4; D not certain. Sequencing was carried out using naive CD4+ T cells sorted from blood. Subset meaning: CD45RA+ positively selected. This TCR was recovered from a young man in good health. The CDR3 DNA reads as TGTGCCAGCAGTGAAGCCGCCCTAACGGCTCAAAAACTGTTTTTT. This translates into CASSEAALTAQKLFF.